This T cell receptor beta chain is from a study of cytomegalovirus exposure and HLA in healthy donors. Study context: The study's early data release held some 85 million unique TCRs from HLA-typed donors.

Findings and limits, study-wide: In an earlier analysis, in approximately 570 donors, most V segments appeared productive either ~87% or ~30% of the time. What TCR beta sequences reportedly achieved was accurate prediction of HLA-A and HLA-B alleles in most subjects.

With respect to this clone: Its antigen is unidentified. Within the sample, other DNA sequences also encode this same CDR3.

The CDR3 has 12 residues. V lost 0 bases and J 6 bases, leaving 7 bases between the germline ends. The germline CDR1 and CDR2 sequences are GTSNPN and SVGIG (reference sequence). The PCR contained 60 Vbeta and 13 Jbeta primers. Profiled with immunoSEQ multiplex PCR; TCRdb holds only in-frame clones, not every one. The table includes around 120,000 clones, approximately 82% detected once. This clonotype originated in a man aged 50 to 60 in good health and CMV-seronegative. The sequenced material came from PBMCs. The chain joins TRBV30 to TRBJ2-3, with D uncertain. CDR3 sequence: CAWSVRGDTQYF. CDR3 nucleotide sequence: TGTGCCTGGAGTGTACGAGGTGATACGCAGTATTTT.